A selection of T cell receptor beta chains follows, all from one sample in a study of PD-1 blockade in classical Hodgkin lymphoma. Clones were sequenced by immunoSEQ multiplex PCR, and TCRdb holds only the in-frame ones, with some missing. The sample has 90,000 to 130,000 clones, around 89% seen once. The source material was peripheral blood mononuclear cells (PBMCs), sampled before the second cycle of nivolumab. These receptors originate from a human donor with classical Hodgkin lymphoma. Each CDR3 is given without its conserved first and last residue. Each record gives: J gene, V gene, CDR3 protein.

j_gene: TRBJ2-1
v_gene: TRBV7-9
CDR3aa: ASSLLSGLAGVNEQF

j_gene: TRBJ1-2
v_gene: TRBV28
CDR3aa: ASSSRTVNYYGYT

j_gene: TRBJ1-2
v_gene: TRBV11-2
CDR3aa: ASSSTTDKSYGYT

j_gene: TRBJ1-5
v_gene: TRBV13
CDR3aa: ASSLSVQGDQPQH

j_gene: TRBJ1-1
v_gene: TRBV5-1
CDR3aa: ASSLVTGGADTEAF

j_gene: TRBJ2-3
v_gene: TRBV2
CDR3aa: ASSADRDFPPDTQY

j_gene: TRBJ2-7
v_gene: TRBV30
CDR3aa: AWTPSGRPSYEQY

j_gene: TRBJ2-3
v_gene: TRBV9
CDR3aa: ASSLPEADTQY

j_gene: TRBJ2-1
v_gene: TRBV30
CDR3aa: AWSTGNNEQF

j_gene: TRBJ2-7
v_gene: TRBV27
CDR3aa: ASSPQEVSSEQY

j_gene: TRBJ2-3
v_gene: TRBV10-3
CDR3aa: AISGTGGTDTQY

j_gene: TRBJ2-5
v_gene: TRBV18
CDR3aa: ASSSDRTSGQETQY

j_gene: TRBJ2-3
v_gene: TRBV5-1
CDR3aa: ASSLRQGGQKSTDTQY

j_gene: TRBJ2-1
v_gene: TRBV5-1
CDR3aa: ASSFLIAGEDEQF

j_gene: TRBJ1-1
v_gene: TRBV28
CDR3aa: ASSLNQGPEAF

j_gene: TRBJ2-2
v_gene: TRBV7-7
CDR3aa: ASTTGTGSRAGELF

j_gene: TRBJ2-5
v_gene: TRBV15
CDR3aa: ATSPGTSGSWMGETQY

j_gene: TRBJ1-3
v_gene: TRBV30
CDR3aa: AWSAPETTRKDTIY

j_gene: TRBJ2-7
v_gene: TRBV4-3
CDR3aa: ASSQGYGSYEQY

j_gene: TRBJ1-1
v_gene: TRBV7-2
CDR3aa: ASSLVRTNTEAF

j_gene: TRBJ2-7
v_gene: TRBV30
CDR3aa: AWSPDSGRASYEQY

j_gene: TRBJ1-3
v_gene: TRBV11-2
CDR3aa: ASSLQRGLSGNTIY

j_gene: TRBJ2-1
v_gene: TRBV18
CDR3aa: ASSPLSTSGAYNEQF

j_gene: TRBJ1-2
v_gene: TRBV19
CDR3aa: ASSPGLGFGYT

j_gene: TRBJ2-3
v_gene: TRBV28
CDR3aa: ASSSAHKGRTDTQY

j_gene: TRBJ2-3
v_gene: TRBV4-1
CDR3aa: ASSQGTRIPDTQY

j_gene: TRBJ2-7
v_gene: TRBV20-1
CDR3aa: SARGDNEQY